The 29 T cell receptor beta chains listed next were all sequenced from one sample in a study of T-cell memory formation after mild COVID-19. TCRdb reprocessed the 5' RACE reads via MiXCR and lists one record per CDR3 protein. The sample records 340,000 or so distinct CDR3 sequences, 13% being singletons. Sequences were obtained from PBMCs or a T cell subset sorted from them (not recorded which). These receptors came from a man aged 18 to 30 who had mild COVID-19 (a few samples of this study predate the infection). Cell type and time point are not known.

J is TRBJ1-1 and V is TRBV11-1; D is unclear. Germline V gene sequence: CDR1 SGHAT, CDR2 FQDESV (reference sequence). V was pared by 6 bases and J by 1 base, with 9 bases between. This CDR3 has 13 amino acids. CDR3 sequence: CASRRTENTEAFF. In DNA form, the CDR3 reads TGTGCCAGCAGGCGCACAGAGAACACTGAAGCTTTCTTT.

Many counts were recorded for this clonotype. This chain connects TRBV7-9 to TRBJ2-3; 11 positions match TRBD2. This CDR3 comprises 15 residues. With V trimmed by 2 bases and J by 4 bases, 2 bases remained unmatched. CDR1 is SEHNR and CDR2 is FQNEAQ in the germline V gene (reference sequence). The CDR3 DNA reads as TGTGCCAGCAGCTTACCTAGCGGGGGGCCAGATACGCAGTATTTT. Its protein product is CASSLPSGGPDTQYF.

This clonotype occurred a few times. The rearrangement joins TRBV6-5 to TRBJ2-7, with 10 nucleotides matching TRBD1. Germline V gene lookup returns CDR1 MNHEY and CDR2 SVGAGI. The CDR3 is 15 residues long. The J segment lost 6 bases and the V segment lost 1 base, leaving 6 bases of the junction unmatched. The CDR3 loop is CASSYCGTGVGEQYV. The CDR3 nucleotides are TGTGCCAGCAGTTACTGCGGGACAGGGGTTGGCGAGCAGTACGTC.

The table lists this clonotype with a few counts. V is TRBV20-1 and J is TRBJ1-2, with D hard to call. Per germline, CDR1 DFQATT and CDR2 SNEGSKA (reference sequence). CDR3 length: 14 residues. V lost 3 bases and J lost 4, with 15 bases in between. The CDR3 region is CSASGLALLYGYTF. The CDR3 DNA follows: TGCAGTGCTAGTGGGTTGGCGCTCCTCTATGGCTACACCTTC.

This sequence joins TRBV7-2 and TRBJ2-3; no clear D. Germline V gene lookup returns CDR1 SGHTA and CDR2 FQGNSA. Trimming removed 5 bases at V and 0 bases at J, with 15 bases between. This CDR3 has 16 amino acids. For the CDR3, the DNA is TGTGCCAGCAGCCCCCGACTGCAGACTAGCACAGATACGCAGTATTTT. Translated: CASSPRLQTSTDTQYF.

This chain connects TRBV6-5 to TRBJ2-3, with a possible D match to TRBD2 (6 bases). The V end was cut by 10 bases, the J end by 4 bases, with 12 bases between. Germline-derived CDR1 and CDR2 are MNHEY and SVGAGI. CDR3 length: 12 residues. The CDR3 DNA follows: TGTGCCACCGTTGGAGGGGCAGATACGCAGTATTTT. Amino acid sequence: CATVGGADTQYF.

The rearrangement uses TRBV10-1 and TRBJ2-7, with D tentatively TRBD2 (5 bases). The germline V and J ends were trimmed by 0 bases and 0 bases, with 12 bases remaining between them. Germline loops: CDR1 WNHNN, CDR2 SYGVQD (reference sequence). CDR3 size: 16 residues. This chain's CDR3 is CASSESRKAGSYEQYF. CDR3 nucleotides: TGCGCCAGCAGTGAGTCGAGAAAGGCGGGCTCCTACGAGCAGTACTTC.

This chain uses TRBV24-1 with TRBJ1-5; possible D gene TRBD1, 5 bases. Germline V CDR1 and CDR2: KGHDR, SFDVKD. The CDR3 has 16 residues. Trimming stripped 12 bases from V and 7 bases from J, with 27 bases between. CDR3 amino acids: CAPTAPGTVGEQPQHF. The CDR3 coding sequence is TGTGCCCCCACGGCCCCCGGGACGGTGGGGGAACAGCCCCAGCATTTT.

The CDR3 reads CASSPQVGGREPQHF. The DNA for the CDR3 is TGTGCCAGCTCACCACAAGTAGGGGGCCGGGAGCCCCAGCATTTT. V gene TRBV18 combines with J gene TRBJ1-5; TRBD1 matches 7 bases. V lost 1 base, J lost 8 bases, and 8 bases stayed unmatched. There are 15 residues in the CDR3. Germline values: CDR1 KGHSH, CDR2 LQKENI.

The chain employs TRBV6-4 and TRBJ2-1, with 9 positions matching TRBD2. CDR3 length equals 17 residues. The V and J ends lost 0 bases and 5 bases, in that order; junction bases with no gene match: 8. Germline V lookup: CDR1 MRHNA, CDR2 SNTAGT. CDR3 sequence: CASSDSVAGEVHNEQFF. CDR3 sequence (DNA): TGTGCCAGCAGTGACTCGGTAGCGGGGGAAGTTCACAATGAGCAGTTCTTC.

This clonotype was counted between two and nine times. The chain recombines TRBV7-2 with TRBJ2-5; the match to TRBD2 covers 12 bases. Losses at the gene ends were 7 bases for V and 2 bases for J; bases not matched to a gene: 2. This CDR3 has 14 amino acids. Germline assignment: CDR1 SGHTA and CDR2 FQGNSA. CDR3 bases: TGTGCCAGCAAACTAGCGGGGGGACAAGAGACCCAGTACTTC. Translating gives CASKLAGGQETQYF.

This clonotype appeared a single time. The chain is built from TRBV2 and TRBJ1-6; D may be TRBD1 (5 bases). The V end lost 8 bases, the J end lost 8 bases, and 10 bases lay between the germline ends. Germline CDR1 SNHLY, CDR2 FYNNEI. The CDR3 has 12 residues. The DNA for the CDR3 is TGTGCCAGCGGGCAGGGTGATTCACCCCTCCACTTT. Its translation is CASGQGDSPLHF.

This clonotype was seen a handful of times. J is TRBJ1-4 and V is TRBV20-1; TRBD1 aligns across 9 bases. The CDR3 totals 14 residues. With 5 bases clipped from V and 8 bases from J, the junction kept 9 bases outside the gene matches. Germline V gives CDR1 DFQATT, CDR2 SNEGSKA (reference sequence). CDR3 residues: CSAGVTGGSEKLFF. For the CDR3, the DNA is TGCAGTGCTGGGGTGACAGGGGGTAGCGAAAAACTGTTTTTT.

This clonotype appeared a few times. The gene calls are TRBV5-1 and TRBJ2-3; TRBD2 matches at 8 bases. V trimming: 1 base; J trimming: 0 bases; junction bases outside the gene matches: 7. In germline, CDR1 is SGHRS, CDR2 YFSETQ. The CDR3 loop spans 17 amino acids. The CDR3 DNA sequence: TGCGCCAGCAGCTTGATAGCGGGGTTAACTAGCACAGATACGCAGTATTTT. As protein: CASSLIAGLTSTDTQYF. The entire variable domain, with the rest obtained from reference TRBV5-1 and TRBJ2-3, is as follows: KAGVTQTPRYLIKTRGQQVTLSCSPISGHRSVSWYQQTPGQGLQFLFEYFSETQRNKGNFPGRFSGRQFSNSRSEMNVSTLELGDSALYLCASSLIAGLTSTDTQYFGPGTRLTVL.

There are a few counts of this clonotype. V usage is TRBV7-9 and J usage is TRBJ1-2; D unresolved. V lost 3 bases and J 4 bases, leaving 12 bases between the germline ends. The germline gives CDR1 SEHNR, CDR2 FQNEAQ (reference sequence). This CDR3 is 14 amino acids long. The CDR3 nucleotides are TGTGCCAGCAGCTTTTCCTTGGAAGGCTATGGCTACACCTTC. Residues: CASSFSLEGYGYTF. Full variable domain (rest looked up from reference TRBV7-9 and TRBJ1-2): DTGVSQNPRHKITKRGQNVTFRCDPISEHNRLYWYRQTLGQGPEFLTYFQNEAQLEKSRLLSDRFSAERPKGSFSTLEIQRTEQGDSAMYLCASSFSLEGYGYTFGSGTRLTVV.

The chain uses TRBV23-1 and TRBJ2-3, with D unclear. TRBV23-1 falls under the ORF class, with uncertain function. V dropped 4 bases and J dropped 5 bases, with 13 bases sitting between them. The CDR3 extends over 14 amino acids. CDR3 in DNA: TGCGCCAGCAGTCCCGAATCGGTACTAGATACGCAGTATTTT. Translating it yields CASSPESVLDTQYF.

The V and J genes are TRBV6-2 or TRBV6-3 and TRBJ1-1; 8 bases are shared with TRBD1. This CDR3 is built from 15 residues. V was pared by 6 bases and J by 1 base, with 7 bases of the junction left unmatched. Per the germline V gene, CDR1 is MNHEY and CDR2 is SVGEGT. The CDR3 is CASRTPQGANTEAFF. The CDR3 nucleotides are TGTGCCAGCAGAACCCCCCAGGGGGCGAACACTGAAGCTTTCTTT.

This clonotype has more than one count but fewer than ten. The chain uses TRBV5-1 and TRBJ2-7; 10 bases map to TRBD2. The CDR3 extends over 15 amino acids. Per germline, CDR1 SGHRS and CDR2 YFSETQ. The ends lost 1 base at V and 6 bases at J; junction bases unmatched: 7. The CDR3 spells CASSLIPSGGAEQYF. The CDR3 nucleotides read TGCGCCAGCAGCTTGATCCCCAGCGGGGGGGCCGAGCAGTACTTC.

The rearrangement joins TRBV27 to TRBJ1-1, with TRBD1 as a possible D gene (5 bases). The germline V and J ends were trimmed by 7 bases and 7 bases, with 13 bases remaining between them. The CDR3 is 12 residues long. Germline CDR1 reads MNHEY; CDR2 reads SMNVEV (reference sequence). CDR3 in DNA: TGTGCCAGCAAAGGGACGGGTATTGAAGCTTTCTTT. Protein sequence: CASKGTGIEAFF.

This chain links TRBV4-3 with TRBJ2-5; 8 positions agree with TRBD2. Per the germline V gene, CDR1 is LGHNA and CDR2 is YSLEER. The CDR3 runs 17 residues. V shed 3 bases, J shed 5 bases, and the junction held 14 bases outside the gene matches. The CDR3, as DNA: TGCGCCAGCAGCCAGTACGGGACGGGGGGGCCCGAGGAGACCCAGTACTTC. Translation gives CASSQYGTGGPEETQYF.

V gene TRBV20-1 combines with J gene TRBJ1-2; D is possibly TRBD1 (5 bases). The V end was cut by 6 bases, the J end by 7 bases, with 18 bases between. The germline CDR1 and CDR2 sequences are DFQATT and SNEGSKA (reference sequence). This CDR3 comprises 13 residues. CDR3 DNA sequence: TGCAGTGCCAGCCAGGGTTGGATTTCTGGCTACACCTTC. Residues: CSASQGWISGYTF.

The chain is built from TRBV6-5 and TRBJ1-2; the match to TRBD1 covers 7 bases. CDR3 length: 14 residues. CDR1 and CDR2 from the germline V gene are MNHEY and SVGAGI. V was clipped by 4 bases and J by 0 bases; unmatched bases: 2. CDR3 DNA sequence: TGTGCCAGCAGTTCGACAGGGTCTAACTATGGCTACACCTTC. It encodes CASSSTGSNYGYTF.

As concerns this clonotype: Sequence at one end of the junction differs from germline and may be a read error. The V call is TRBV27, the J call TRBJ1-5; a weak D match, TRBD1 (5 bases). The CDR3 totals 12 residues. CDR1 and CDR2 (germline): MNHEY, SMNVEV (reference sequence). CDR3: CASSLSGGPQHF. CDR3 DNA sequence: TGTGCCAGCAGTCTATCGGGGGGGCCCCAGCATTTT.

V is TRBV7-6 and J is TRBJ1-1, with 7 bases fitting TRBD1. V was clipped by 5 bases and J by 0 bases; unmatched bases: 12. Germline V lookup: CDR1 SGHVS, CDR2 FNYEAQ. The CDR3 consists of 17 residues. CDR3 in amino acids: CASSPDLGTVMNTEAFF. In DNA, the CDR3 is TGTGCCAGCAGCCCCGATCTCGGGACAGTTATGAACACTGAAGCTTTCTTT. Variable domain in full (rest from reference TRBV7-6 and TRBJ1-1): GAGVSQSPRYKVTKRGQDVALRCDPISGHVSLYWYRQALGQGPEFLTYFNYEAQQDKSGLPNDRFSAERPEGSISTLTIQRTEQRDSAMYRCASSPDLGTVMNTEAFFGQGTRLTVV.

This clonotype was seen a handful of times. The V and J genes are TRBV7-2 and TRBJ1-5; D uncertain. Germline assignment: CDR1 SGHTA and CDR2 FQGNSA. Trimming took off 2 bases at V and 5 bases at J, with 7 bases between the two ends. The CDR3 has 13 residues. DNA of the CDR3: TGTGCCAGCAGCTTACCGACCCATCAGCCCCAGCATTTT. It is translated as CASSLPTHQPQHF.

The count of this clonotype is one. This CDR3 is CSVERQHTEAFF. CDR3 in DNA: TGCAGCGTTGAACGACAGCACACTGAAGCTTTCTTT. The chain employs TRBV29-1 and TRBJ1-1; weak D call: TRBD1 (5 bases). Germline V lookup: CDR1 SQVTM, CDR2 ANQGSEA. V lost 2 bases, J lost 3 bases, and 7 bases lay in between. The CDR3 has 12 residues. Variable domain in full (rest from reference TRBV29-1 and TRBJ1-1): SAVISQKPSRDICQRGTSLTIQCQVDSQVTMMFWYRQQPGQSLTLIATANQGSEATYESGFVIDKFPISRPNLTFSTLTVSNMSPEDSSIYLCSVERQHTEAFFGQGTRLTVV.

At least ten counts were recorded for this clonotype. V and J are TRBV29-1 and TRBJ2-4, with D perhaps TRBD1 or TRBD2 (5 bases each). Trimming left V 2 bases short and J 0 bases short, with 14 bases between. CDR1 SQVTM and CDR2 ANQGSEA come from the germline V gene. The CDR3 has 16 amino acids. The CDR3: CSVERYGDRAKNIQYF. The CDR3 DNA sequence: TGCAGCGTTGAAAGGTACGGGGACCGAGCCAAAAACATTCAGTACTTC.

In its sample, this clonotype was seen many times. This chain uses TRBV3-1 with TRBJ2-3, with a weak D call TRBD1 (5 bases). V gave up 10 bases and J gave up 3 bases, with 29 bases separating them. The germline gives CDR1 LGHDT, CDR2 YNNKEL (reference sequence). The CDR3 has 18 amino acids. In DNA form, the CDR3 reads TGTGCCACCTCCGGGCCGATCCGCAGGGATATAGGAACAGATACGCAGTATTTT. Translating it yields CATSGPIRRDIGTDTQYF.

This clonotype was detected a few times. The gene calls are TRBV6-5 and TRBJ2-1; no reliable D call. V gave up 6 bases and J gave up 7 bases, with 19 bases separating them. Germline CDR1 and CDR2: MNHEY and SVGAGI. The CDR3 sequence is 15 residues long. The CDR3 DNA sequence: TGTGCCAGCAGGAATATTGCCCTGGTGGGAAATGAGCAGTTCTTC. It specifies CASRNIALVGNEQFF.